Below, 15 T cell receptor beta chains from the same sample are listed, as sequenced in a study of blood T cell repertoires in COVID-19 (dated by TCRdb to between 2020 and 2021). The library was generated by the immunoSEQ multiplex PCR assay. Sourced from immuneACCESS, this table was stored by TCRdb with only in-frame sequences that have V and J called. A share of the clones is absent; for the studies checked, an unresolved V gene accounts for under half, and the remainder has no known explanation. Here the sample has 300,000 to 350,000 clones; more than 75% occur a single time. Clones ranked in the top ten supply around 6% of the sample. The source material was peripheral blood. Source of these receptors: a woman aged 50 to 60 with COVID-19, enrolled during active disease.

This CDR3 reads CASSQDLNRHTEAFF. CDR3 sequence (DNA): TGCGCCAGCAGCCAAGACTTAAACAGGCACACTGAAGCTTTCTTT. The V call is TRBV4-3, the J call TRBJ1-1; D might be TRBD1 (5 bases). The length of the CDR3 is 15 residues. V was trimmed by 0 bases and J by 3 bases, leaving 11 bases between them. Germline V CDR1 and CDR2: LGHNA, YSLEER.

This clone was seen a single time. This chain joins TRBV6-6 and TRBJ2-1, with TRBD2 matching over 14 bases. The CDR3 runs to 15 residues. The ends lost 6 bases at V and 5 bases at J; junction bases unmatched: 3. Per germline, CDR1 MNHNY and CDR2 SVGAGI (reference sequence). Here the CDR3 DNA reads TGTGCCAGCAGACCGACTAGCGGGGGGGACAATGAGCAGTTCTTC. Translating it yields CASRPTSGGDNEQFF.

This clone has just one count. CDR3 in amino acids: CASRAGGYNEQFF. Here the CDR3 DNA reads TGCGCCAGCAGAGCCGGGGGGTACAATGAGCAGTTCTTC. This sequence joins TRBV10-1 and TRBJ2-1, with TRBD2 identical over 7 bases. Trimming took 6 bases from V and 4 from J; bases not matched to a gene: 3. The CDR3 contains 13 residues. The V gene's germline CDR1 is WNHNN and CDR2 SYGVQD (reference sequence).

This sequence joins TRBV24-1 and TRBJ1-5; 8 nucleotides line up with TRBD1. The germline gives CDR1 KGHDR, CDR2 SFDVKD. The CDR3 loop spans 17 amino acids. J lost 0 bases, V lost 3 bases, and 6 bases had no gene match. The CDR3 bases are TGTGCCACCAGTGATGGGGGACAGGAGTATAGCAATCAGCCCCAGCATTTT. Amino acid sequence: CATSDGGQEYSNQPQHF.

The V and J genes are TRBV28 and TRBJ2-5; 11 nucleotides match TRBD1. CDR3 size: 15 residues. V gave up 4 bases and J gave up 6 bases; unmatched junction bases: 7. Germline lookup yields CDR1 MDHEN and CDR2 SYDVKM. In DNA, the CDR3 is TGTGCCAGCAGTTCGACGGACAGGGGGCTGAAGACCCAGTACTTC. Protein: CASSSTDRGLKTQYF.

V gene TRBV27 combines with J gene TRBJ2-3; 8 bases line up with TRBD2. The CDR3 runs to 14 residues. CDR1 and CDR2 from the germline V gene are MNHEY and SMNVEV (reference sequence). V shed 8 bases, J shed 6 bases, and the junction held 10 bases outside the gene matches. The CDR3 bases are TGTGCCAGCGGCCGACTAGCGAGCCGGGATACGCAGTATTTT. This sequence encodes CASGRLASRDTQYF.

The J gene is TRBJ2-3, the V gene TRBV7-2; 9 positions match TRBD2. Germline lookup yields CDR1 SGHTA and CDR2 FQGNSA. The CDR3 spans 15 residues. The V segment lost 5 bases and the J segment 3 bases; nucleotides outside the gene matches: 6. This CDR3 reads CASSKTSGRTDTQYF. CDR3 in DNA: TGTGCCAGCAGCAAAACAAGCGGGAGGACAGATACGCAGTATTTT.

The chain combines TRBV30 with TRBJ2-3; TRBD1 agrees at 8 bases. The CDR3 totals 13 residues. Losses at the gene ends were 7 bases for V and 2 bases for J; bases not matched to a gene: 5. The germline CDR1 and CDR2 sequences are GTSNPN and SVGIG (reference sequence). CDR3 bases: TGTGCCTTTGGACAGGGTAACACAGATACGCAGTATTTT. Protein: CAFGQGNTDTQYF.

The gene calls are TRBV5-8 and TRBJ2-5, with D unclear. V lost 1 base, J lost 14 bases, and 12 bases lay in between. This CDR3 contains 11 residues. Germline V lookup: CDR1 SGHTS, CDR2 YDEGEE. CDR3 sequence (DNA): TGTGCCAGCAGCTTGCTTAGTGAACCCTACTTC. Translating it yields CASSLLSEPYF.

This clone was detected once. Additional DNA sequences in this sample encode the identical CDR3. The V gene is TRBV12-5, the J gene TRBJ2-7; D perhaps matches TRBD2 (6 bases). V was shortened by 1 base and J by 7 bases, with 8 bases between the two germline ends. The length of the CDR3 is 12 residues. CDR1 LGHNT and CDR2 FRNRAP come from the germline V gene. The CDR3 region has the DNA TGTGCTAGTGGTTTGGGGGCGGGAGAGCAGTACTTC. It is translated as CASGLGAGEQYF. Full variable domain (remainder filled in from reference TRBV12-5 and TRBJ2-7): DARVTQTPRHKVTEMGQEVTMRCQPILGHNTVFWYRQTMMQGLELLAYFRNRAPLDDSGMPKDRFSAEMPDATLATLKIQPSEPRDSAVYFCASGLGAGEQYFGPGTRLTVT.

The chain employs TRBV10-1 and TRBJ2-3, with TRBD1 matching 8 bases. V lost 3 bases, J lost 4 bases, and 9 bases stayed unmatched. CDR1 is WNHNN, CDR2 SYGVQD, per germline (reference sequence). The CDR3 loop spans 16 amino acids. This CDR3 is CASSDAGTGYPDTQYF. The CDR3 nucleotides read TGCGCCAGCAGTGATGCCGGGACAGGTTACCCAGATACGCAGTATTTT.

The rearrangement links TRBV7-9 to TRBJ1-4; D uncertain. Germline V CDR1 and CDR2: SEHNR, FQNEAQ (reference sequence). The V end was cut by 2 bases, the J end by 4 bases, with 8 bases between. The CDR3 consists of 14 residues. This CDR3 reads CASSLRAINEKLFF. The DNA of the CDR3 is TGTGCCAGCAGCTTAAGAGCCATTAATGAAAAACTGTTTTTT.

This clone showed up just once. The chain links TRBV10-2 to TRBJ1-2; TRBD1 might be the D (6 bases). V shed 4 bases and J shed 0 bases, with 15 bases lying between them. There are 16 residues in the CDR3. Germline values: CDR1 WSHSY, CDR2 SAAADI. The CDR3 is CASSGNRDTANYGYTF. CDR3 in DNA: TGCGCCAGCAGTGGGAATCGGGACACGGCTAACTATGGCTACACCTTC.

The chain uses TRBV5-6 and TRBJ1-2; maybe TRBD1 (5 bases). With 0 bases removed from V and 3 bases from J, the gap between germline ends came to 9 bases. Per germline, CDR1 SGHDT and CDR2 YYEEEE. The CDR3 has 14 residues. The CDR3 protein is CASSLGWGDYGYTF. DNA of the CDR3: TGTGCCAGCAGCTTGGGTTGGGGGGACTATGGCTACACCTTC.

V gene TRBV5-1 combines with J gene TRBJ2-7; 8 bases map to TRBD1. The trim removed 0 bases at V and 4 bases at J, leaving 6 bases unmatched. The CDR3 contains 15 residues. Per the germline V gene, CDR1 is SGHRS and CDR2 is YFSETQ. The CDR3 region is CASSLEPGGEYEQYF. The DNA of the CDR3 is TGCGCCAGCAGCTTGGAGCCAGGGGGCGAGTACGAGCAGTACTTC.